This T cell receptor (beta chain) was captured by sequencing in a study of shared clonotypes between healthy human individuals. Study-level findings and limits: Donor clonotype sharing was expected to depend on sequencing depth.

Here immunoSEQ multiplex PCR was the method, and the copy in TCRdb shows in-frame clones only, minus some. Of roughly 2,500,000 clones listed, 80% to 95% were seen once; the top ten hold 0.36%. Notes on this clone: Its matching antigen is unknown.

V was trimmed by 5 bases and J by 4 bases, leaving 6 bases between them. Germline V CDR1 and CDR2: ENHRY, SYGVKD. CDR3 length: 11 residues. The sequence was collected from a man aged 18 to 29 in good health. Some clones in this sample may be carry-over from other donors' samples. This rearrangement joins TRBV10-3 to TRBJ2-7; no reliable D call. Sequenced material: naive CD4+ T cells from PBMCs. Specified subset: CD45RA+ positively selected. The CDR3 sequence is CAISHNYEQYF. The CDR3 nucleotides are TGTGCCATCAGTCACAATTACGAGCAGTACTTC.